This T cell receptor beta chain was recovered during a study of T-cell reconstitution after alpha-beta-depleted transplantation in children (dated by TCRdb to 2016 to 2017). Concerning the study at large: The study quantitatively tracked T-cell immune reconstitution after TCRalphabeta/CD19-depleted allogeneic hematopoietic cell transplantation in children using TCR repertoire profiling. The investigation overall reported the following: About two months after transplant, the apparently early recovery of alphabetaT-cell counts reportedly depended on just several hundred clones that had expanded rapidly and came from non-depleted graft cells. Over subsequent months, a decline in hyperexpanded clone frequencies was noted, and after one year, T-cell counts and TCRbeta diversity were mostly ascribed to newly produced T cells. In some patients, high TCRbeta diversity at day 60 was attributed to recipient T cells and intrathymic progenitors that had survived conditioning.

CDR1 and CDR2 are read off the germline V gene as SQVTM and ANQGSEA. V loses 4 bases, J loses 2 bases, and the germline ends lie 12 bases apart. The CDR3 sequence holds 13 residues, the cysteine and phenylalanine included. The only DNA kept is the CDR3, 39 bases in frame from the first base. With respect to this clonotype: Its specific antigen is unknown. The record has no base qualities; no much larger clone is one base away.

Libraries came from PCR. The sequencing machine was an Illumina HiSeq 2500. To normalize quantification of the TCRbeta repertoire, the TCR libraries were built with molecular barcoding that relied on unique molecular identifiers. Using fastp at Q25 and MiXCR, TCRdb reprocessed the public reads and kept productive beta chains. All rows with the same CDR3 protein become a single entry with the most common DNA and genes. The sample records fewer than 750,000 distinct CDR3 sequences, over 25% of which are singletons. The ten largest clones add up to under 45% of the sample. The label giving this sample's treatment or condition can be read as: allogeneic hematopoietic cell transplantation with graft depleted of TCRalphabeta T cells and CD19 B cells. Transplant recipients were children who received TCRalphabeta/CD19-depleted allogeneic hematopoietic cell grafts.

The chain uses TRBV29-1 and TRBJ2-7; the D call could be TRBD1 or TRBD2, with each sharing 5 bases. This TCR was recovered from a boy under three years old with Wiskott-Aldrich syndrome, due to receive a stem cell transplant. Sequences were derived from PBMCs, sampled before TCRalphabeta/CD19-depleted stem cell transplant. The CDR3 corresponds to CSVVGARAYEQYF. The DNA reads as follows: TGCAGCGTTGTTGGGGCGCGGGCCTACGAGCAGTACTTC.